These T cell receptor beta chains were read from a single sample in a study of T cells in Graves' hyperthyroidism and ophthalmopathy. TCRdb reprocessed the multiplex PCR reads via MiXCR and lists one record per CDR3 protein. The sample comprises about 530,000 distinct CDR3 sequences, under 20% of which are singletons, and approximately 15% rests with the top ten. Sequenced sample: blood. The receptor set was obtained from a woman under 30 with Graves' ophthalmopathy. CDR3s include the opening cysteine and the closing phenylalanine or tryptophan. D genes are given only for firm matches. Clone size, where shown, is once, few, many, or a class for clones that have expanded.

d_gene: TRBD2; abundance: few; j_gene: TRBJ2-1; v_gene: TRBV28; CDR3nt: TGTGCCAGCAGCCCACCCGGGACTAGCTTCTCCCGAGAGCAGTTCTTC; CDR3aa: CASSPPGTSFSREQFF
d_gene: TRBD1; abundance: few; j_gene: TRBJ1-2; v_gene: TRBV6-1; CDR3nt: TGTGCCAGCAGTGAATCTACAGGGGCGGGCTATGGCTACACCTTC; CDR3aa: CASSESTGAGYGYTF
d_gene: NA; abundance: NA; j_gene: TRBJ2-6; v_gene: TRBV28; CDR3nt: TGTGCCAGCAGTTCTCCGGGCGGATTAGACTCTGGGGCCAACGTCCTGACTTTC; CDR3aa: CASSSPGGLDSGANVLTF
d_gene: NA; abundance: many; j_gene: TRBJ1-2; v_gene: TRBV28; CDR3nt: TGTGCCAGCGACTCGGACTATGGCTACACCTTC; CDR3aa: CASDSDYGYTF
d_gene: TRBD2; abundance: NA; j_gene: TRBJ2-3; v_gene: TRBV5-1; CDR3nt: TGTGCCAGCAGTTACGGACTAGCGGGAGGGGGTTCTAGCACAGATACGCAGTATTTT; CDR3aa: CASSYGLAGGGSSTDTQYF
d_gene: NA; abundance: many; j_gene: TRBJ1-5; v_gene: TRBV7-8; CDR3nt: TGTGCCAGCAGCCCTACAGGGTTTCAGAGCAATCAGCCCCAGCATTTT; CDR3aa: CASSPTGFQSNQPQHF
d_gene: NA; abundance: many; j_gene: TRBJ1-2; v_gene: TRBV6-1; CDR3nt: TGTGCCAGCAGTTTTACCGGCCCTGATGGCTACACCTTC; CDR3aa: CASSFTGPDGYTF
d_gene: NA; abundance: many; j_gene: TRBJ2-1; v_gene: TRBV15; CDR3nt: TGTGCCACCAGCAGAGGAAGCCGGAGATTAGGCAATGAGCAGTTCTTC; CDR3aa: CATSRGSRRLGNEQFF
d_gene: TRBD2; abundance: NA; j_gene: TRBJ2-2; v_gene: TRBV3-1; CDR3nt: TGTGCCAGCGGCCAAGATGCCTTAACCGGGACTAGAACCGGGGAGCTGTTTTTT; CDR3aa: CASGQDALTGTRTGELFF
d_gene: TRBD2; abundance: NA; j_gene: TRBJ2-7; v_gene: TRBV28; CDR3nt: TGTGCCAGCACCTATAGCGGGGGACCCTACGAGCAGTACTTC; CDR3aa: CASTYSGGPYEQYF
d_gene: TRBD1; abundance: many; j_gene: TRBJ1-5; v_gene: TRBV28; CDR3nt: TGTGCCAGCAGTTCTCCCGGGACAGGGAAGTTTCAGCCCCAGCATTTT; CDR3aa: CASSSPGTGKFQPQHF
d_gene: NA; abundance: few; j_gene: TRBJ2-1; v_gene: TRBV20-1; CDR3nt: TGCAGTGCTAGTACGGCTAGCCGGGGGATTACTGAGCAGTTCTTC; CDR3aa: CSASTASRGITEQFF
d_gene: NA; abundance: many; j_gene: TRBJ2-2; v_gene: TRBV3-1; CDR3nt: TGTGCCAGCAGCCGTTTCGCGGGTGCCGGGGAGCTGTTTTTT; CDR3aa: CASSRFAGAGELFF
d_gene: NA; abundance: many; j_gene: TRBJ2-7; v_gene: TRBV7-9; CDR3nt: TGTGCCAGCAGTTCCGCATACTACGAGCAGTACTTC; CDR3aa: CASSSAYYEQYF